A single sample is the source of the 23 T cell receptor beta chains below, sequenced in a study of T-cell reconstitution after alpha-beta-depleted transplantation in children. Library preparation (for TCRbeta) was performed with unique molecular identifiers. One entry per CDR3 protein results from TCRdb running MiXCR on the PCR reads. The profile shows about 400,000 distinct CDR3 sequences, 13% of them singletons. The sample here was PBMCs, taken from the stem cell graft. The origin of the receptors is a human donor who donated a stem cell graft to a child with Fanconi anemia.

This clonotype was detected a few times. The chain links TRBV7-2 to TRBJ1-1; perhaps TRBD1 as D (6 bases). Germline CDR1 reads SGHTA; CDR2 reads FQGNSA. Trimming left V 7 bases short and J 2 bases short, with 14 bases between. The CDR3 extends over 14 amino acids. DNA for the CDR3: TGTGCCAGCAACCAACAGGGTGGTAACACTGAAGCTTTCTTT. This codes for CASNQQGGNTEAFF.

This clonotype was seen more than once but under ten times. V usage is TRBV20-1 and J usage is TRBJ2-3, with D unresolved. Germline CDR1 and CDR2: DFQATT and SNEGSKA (reference sequence). Trimming left V 0 bases short and J 0 bases short, with 7 bases between. This CDR3 comprises 14 residues. The CDR3 protein is CSARDPRSTDTQYF. The CDR3 nucleotides read TGCAGTGCTAGAGATCCCCGGAGCACAGATACGCAGTATTTT.

The chain uses TRBV2 and TRBJ1-4; TRBD1 is a possible D gene (6 bases). Germline CDR1 is SNHLY and CDR2 is FYNNEI. Trimming cost V 8 bases and J 1 base, with 17 bases left between them. The CDR3 runs to 16 residues. This chain's CDR3 is CASGLTHRETNEKLFF. CDR3 coding DNA: TGTGCCAGCGGTCTGACCCACAGGGAAACTAATGAAAAACTGTTTTTT.

The chain carries TRBV4-3 and TRBJ2-1; the D is unclear. CDR1 LGHNA and CDR2 YSLEER come from the germline V gene. CDR3 length: 9 amino acids. The V and J ends lost 6 bases and 10 bases respectively, with 4 bases between them. CDR3 nucleotides: TGCGCCAGCAGAGTCGAGCAGTTCTTC. Amino acid sequence: CASRVEQFF.

In its sample, this clonotype was seen a few times. This chain connects TRBV4-3 to TRBJ2-2; 11 nucleotides align to TRBD2. Looked up from germline, CDR1 is LGHNA and CDR2 is YSLEER. This CDR3 has 17 amino acids. V gave up 3 bases and J gave up 4 bases; unmatched junction bases: 7. The CDR3 region is CASSHATSGGITGELFF. In DNA form, the CDR3 reads TGCGCCAGCAGCCATGCAACTAGCGGGGGAATCACCGGGGAGCTGTTTTTT.

Worth noting for this clonotype: It may be a read error: a sequence one base away is much more abundant. The chain is built from TRBV12-3 or TRBV12-4 and TRBJ1-3; D is ambiguous. The CDR3 length is 13 residues. The CDR3 region has the DNA TGTGCCAGCAGTTTAGCACCAGGAAACACCTTATATTTT. Its protein is CASSLAPGNTLYF.

This clonotype was observed at least ten times. V is TRBV6-5 and J is TRBJ2-2; D unresolved. Germline CDR1 MNHEY, CDR2 SVGAGI. The CDR3 length is 13 residues. V was cut by 6 bases and J by 6 bases, with 11 bases left in between. Written as DNA, the CDR3 is TGTGCCAGCAGCCTCGAATATTCCGGGGAGCTGTTTTTT. It encodes CASSLEYSGELFF.

The rearrangement uses TRBV10-3 and TRBJ2-7, with D tentatively TRBD2 (5 bases). The length of the CDR3 is 15 residues. CDR1 ENHRY and CDR2 SYGVKD come from the germline V gene. Deletions cut 2 bases from V and 5 bases from J, with 16 bases between. CDR3 coding DNA: TGTGCCATCAGTGAGAGGGCACCGGGGAGAGACGAGCAGTACTTC. Its protein is CAISERAPGRDEQYF.

A few counts support this clonotype. The chain joins TRBV20-1 to TRBJ2-2; TRBD2 might be the D (6 bases). The germline V and J ends were trimmed by 0 bases and 5 bases, with 16 bases remaining between them. The germline CDR1 and CDR2 sequences are DFQATT and SNEGSKA (reference sequence). The length of the CDR3 is 16 residues. The CDR3 DNA is TGCAGTGCTAGAGATCCAAGCGGGTGGGGAACCGGGGAGCTGTTTTTT. Its translation is CSARDPSGWGTGELFF.

This clonotype occurred a few times. The V and J genes are TRBV27 and TRBJ1-4; D is possibly TRBD1 (5 bases). V lost 5 bases to trimming and J lost 5 bases, with 15 bases between them. The germline gives CDR1 MNHEY, CDR2 SMNVEV (reference sequence). The CDR3 is made up of 15 amino acids. The CDR3 nucleotides read TGTGCCAGCAGTCGAGACAGACCTCCAAATGAAAAACTGTTTTTT. Encoded protein: CASSRDRPPNEKLFF.

In this sample, this clonotype turned up once. This chain joins TRBV5-1 and TRBJ2-3; TRBD1 might be the D (5 bases). Germline CDR1 SGHRS, CDR2 YFSETQ. The CDR3 is 17 residues long. The V and J ends lost 5 bases and 4 bases respectively, with 23 bases between them. This CDR3 is CASRGLVQGRIPDTQYF. The CDR3 nucleotides are TGCGCCAGCAGAGGTCTAGTCCAGGGAAGGATCCCAGATACGCAGTATTTT.

The J gene is TRBJ2-6, the V gene TRBV5-1; D perhaps matches TRBD2 (6 bases). CDR1 is SGHRS, CDR2 YFSETQ, per germline. V was cut by 0 bases and J by 1 base, with 8 bases left in between. CDR3 length: 16 residues. CDR3: CASSLVEGSGANVLTF. CDR3 bases: TGCGCCAGCAGCTTGGTGGAGGGGTCTGGGGCCAACGTCCTGACTTTC.

This clonotype was seen repeatedly, ten times or more. The gene calls are TRBV18 and TRBJ2-3; possibly TRBD1 or TRBD2 for D (5 bases each). Per germline, CDR1 KGHSH and CDR2 LQKENI. The V end lost 2 bases, the J end lost 2 bases, and 8 bases lay between the germline ends. This CDR3 is 14 amino acids long. CDR3 in amino acids: CASSPTGATDTQYF. CDR3 nucleotides: TGTGCCAGCTCACCAACCGGGGCCACAGATACGCAGTATTTT.

This clonotype was counted between two and nine times. This rearrangement joins TRBV12-3 or TRBV12-4 to TRBJ1-6; D is unresolved. CDR3 length equals 14 residues. The V gene lost 2 bases and the J gene lost 8 bases, with 10 bases spanning the gap. CDR3 nucleotide sequence: TGTGCCAGCAGTTTATCCTGGGTGGATTCACCCCTCCACTTT. Translated: CASSLSWVDSPLHF.

This clonotype was seen only a few times. The V call is TRBV5-6, the J call TRBJ1-5; 9 bases match TRBD1. Germline trimming cut 2 bases from V and 4 bases from J; bases unmatched to any gene: 7. Per the germline V gene, CDR1 is SGHDT and CDR2 is YYEEEE. The CDR3 has 16 residues. CDR3 residues: CASSLTGTGKNQPQHF. Written as DNA, the CDR3 is TGTGCCAGCAGCTTAACCGGGACAGGGAAAAATCAGCCCCAGCATTTT. Full variable domain (rest looked up from reference TRBV5-6 and TRBJ1-5): DAGVTQSPTHLIKTRGQQVTLRCSPKSGHDTVSWYQQALGQGPQFIFQYYEEEERQRGNFPDRFSGHQFPNYSSELNVNALLLGDSALYLCASSLTGTGKNQPQHFGDGTRLSIL.

This clonotype turned up a few times. This chain connects TRBV10-3 to TRBJ2-7, with 9 bases identical to TRBD1. V gave up 3 bases and J gave up 5 bases; unmatched junction bases: 8. This CDR3 region has 15 residues. Germline CDR1 ENHRY, CDR2 SYGVKD. The CDR3 region is CAISESDRGIHEQYV. In nucleotides, the CDR3 is TGTGCCATCAGTGAATCGGACAGGGGAATCCACGAGCAGTACGTC.

Only a few counts were recorded for this clonotype. The V gene is TRBV15, the J gene TRBJ1-3; the D gene is possibly TRBD1 (5 bases). The CDR3 covers 13 residues. CDR1 LNHNV and CDR2 YYDKDF come from the germline V gene (reference sequence). Trimming stripped 0 bases from V and 8 bases from J, with 8 bases between. CDR3 in DNA: TGTGCCACCAGCAGAGACCAGGGATACACCATATATTTT. Amino acid sequence: CATSRDQGYTIYF.

Only a few counts were recorded for this clonotype. This chain links TRBV3-1 with TRBJ1-1; D is ambiguous. Per germline, CDR1 LGHDT and CDR2 YNNKEL (reference sequence). Trimming cost V 4 bases and J 1 base, with 10 bases left between them. This CDR3 spans 14 amino acids. The CDR3, as DNA: TGTGCCAGCAGCCCCCGACCATCGAACACTGAAGCTTTCTTT. Amino acids: CASSPRPSNTEAFF.

At least ten counts were recorded for this clonotype. The CDR3 loop is CASSYSPLPRLGAFF. For the CDR3, the DNA is TGTGCCAGCAGTTACTCCCCTCTTCCCAGGCTCGGAGCTTTCTTT. This rearrangement joins TRBV6-5 to TRBJ1-1; D is unclear. This CDR3 is built from 15 residues. Trimming cost V 0 bases and J 10 bases, with 18 bases left between them. Germline loops: CDR1 MNHEY, CDR2 SVGAGI.

This clonotype appeared once. The chain is built from TRBV2 and TRBJ2-2; D not resolved. The CDR3 is 13 residues long. Per the germline V gene, CDR1 is SNHLY and CDR2 is FYNNEI. V was pared by 6 bases and J by 4 bases, with 9 bases between. The CDR3 reads CASRRWATGELFF. CDR3 sequence (DNA): TGTGCCAGCAGGAGGTGGGCCACCGGGGAGCTGTTTTTT.

This clonotype was counted a few times. The chain employs TRBV7-8 and TRBJ2-7; D is undetermined. From germline, CDR1 is SGHVS and CDR2 FQNEAQ. The CDR3 loop spans 15 amino acids. Trimming left V 1 base short and J 4 bases short, with 14 bases between. CDR3 sequence: CASSLDEAINYEQYV. The CDR3 nucleotides read TGTGCCAGCAGCTTAGATGAAGCGATAAATTACGAGCAGTACGTC.

This clonotype occurred a few times. The chain links TRBV6-2 or TRBV6-3 to TRBJ2-1, with 10 bases fitting TRBD1. This CDR3 region has 18 residues. The V gene's germline CDR1 is MNHEY and CDR2 SVGEGT. V lost 2 bases, J lost 4 bases, and 11 bases stayed unmatched. CDR3 sequence (DNA): TGTGCCAGCAGTTACATCCCCGCCGGGACAGGGGTATACAATGAGCAGTTCTTC. It translates to CASSYIPAGTGVYNEQFF.

This clonotype was detected a few times. The genes are TRBV18 and TRBJ1-1; D remains unclear. V dropped 2 bases and J dropped 0 bases, with 13 bases sitting between them. Looked up from germline, CDR1 is KGHSH and CDR2 is LQKENI. The CDR3 is made up of 16 amino acids. CDR3 protein: CASSPRKQPLNTEAFF. CDR3 in DNA: TGTGCCAGCTCACCAAGGAAACAGCCACTGAACACTGAAGCTTTCTTT.